What follows describes a single TCR beta chain. The target antigen is unknown. The data are from a study of cytomegalovirus exposure and HLA in healthy donors. Study information: In a later analysis, it was reported that the 120 or so validation repertoires had been produced on the same platform as the 500 to 850 repertoires belonging to the first cohort.

Study outcomes and limitations: The study found most TCR sequences rare, yet found some public TCRs in many donors. Listed as cytomegalovirus-associated were roughly 180 TCR beta chains.

Some clones are missing from TCRdb's copy, which holds only in-frame ones; the method was immunoSEQ multiplex PCR. The sample yields 150,000 or so clones, 70% to 90% seen once. J gave up 7 bases and V 4 bases, and 8 bases lay outside the gene matches. CDR3 length: 13 residues. The germline V gene encodes CDR1 SGHRS and CDR2 YFSETQ. The chain couples TRBV5-1 to TRBJ2-7; TRBD1 matches at 7 bases. The TCR originated in a man aged 25-45 years in good health and CMV-seropositive. The specimen was PBMCs. CDR3: CASSPGQTGEQYF. In DNA, the CDR3 is TGCGCCAGCAGCCCGGGACAGACGGGGGAGCAGTACTTC. The full variable domain, in which reference TRBV5-1 and TRBJ2-7 provide the parts outside the CDR3, is KAGVTQTPRYLIKTRGQQVTLSCSPISGHRSVSWYQQTPGQGLQFLFEYFSETQRNKGNFPGRFSGRQFSNSRSEMNVSTLELGDSALYLCASSPGQTGEQYFGPGTRLTVT.